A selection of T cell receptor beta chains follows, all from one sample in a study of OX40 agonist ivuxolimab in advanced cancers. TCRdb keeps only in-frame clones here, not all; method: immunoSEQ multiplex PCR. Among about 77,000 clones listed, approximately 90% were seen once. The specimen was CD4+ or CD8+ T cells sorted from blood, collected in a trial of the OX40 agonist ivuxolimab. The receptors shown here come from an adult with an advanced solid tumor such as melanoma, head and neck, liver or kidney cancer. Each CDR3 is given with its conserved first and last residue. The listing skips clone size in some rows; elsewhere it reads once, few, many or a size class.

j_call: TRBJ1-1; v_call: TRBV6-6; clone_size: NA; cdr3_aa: CASSLGQGEAEAFF
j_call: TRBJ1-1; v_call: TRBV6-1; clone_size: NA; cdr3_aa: CASRRDPNTEAFF
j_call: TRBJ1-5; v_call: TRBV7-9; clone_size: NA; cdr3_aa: CASSKGDGGNQPQHF
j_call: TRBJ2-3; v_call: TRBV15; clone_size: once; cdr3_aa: CATSISRTSTDTQYF
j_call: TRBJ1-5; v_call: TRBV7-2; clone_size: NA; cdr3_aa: CASRVGGGNQPQHF
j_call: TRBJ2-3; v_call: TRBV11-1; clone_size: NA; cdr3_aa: CASSFRDTEKGQYF
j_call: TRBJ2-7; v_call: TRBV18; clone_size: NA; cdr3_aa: CASSPPGQGYEQYF
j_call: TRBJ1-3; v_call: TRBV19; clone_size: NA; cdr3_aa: CASSMRLSGNTIYF
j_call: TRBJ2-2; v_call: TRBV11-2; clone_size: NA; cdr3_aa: CASSLALGLAGTGELFF
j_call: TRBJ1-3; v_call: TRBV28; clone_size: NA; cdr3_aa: CAPYPSGNTIYF
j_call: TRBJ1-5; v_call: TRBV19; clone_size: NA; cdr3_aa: CASSRSNQPQHF
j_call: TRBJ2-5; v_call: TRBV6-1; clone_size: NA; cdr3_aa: CASSATGTQETQYF
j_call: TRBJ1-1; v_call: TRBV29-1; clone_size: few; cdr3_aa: CSAAGAVNTEAFF
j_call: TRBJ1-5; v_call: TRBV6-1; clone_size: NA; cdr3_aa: CASGGEQPQHF
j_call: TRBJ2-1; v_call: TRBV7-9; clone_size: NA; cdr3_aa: CASSLAAVLAEQFF
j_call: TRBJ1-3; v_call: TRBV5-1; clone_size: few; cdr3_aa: CASSLTVLSGNTIYF
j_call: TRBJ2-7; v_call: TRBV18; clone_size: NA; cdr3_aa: CASSVTGTRRTFYEQYF
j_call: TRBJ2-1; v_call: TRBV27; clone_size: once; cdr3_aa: CAGSLLGREQFF
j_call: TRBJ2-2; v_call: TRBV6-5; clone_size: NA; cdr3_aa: CASRQTGGTGELFF
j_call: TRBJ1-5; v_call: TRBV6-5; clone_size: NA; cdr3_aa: CASSPGPIQPQHF
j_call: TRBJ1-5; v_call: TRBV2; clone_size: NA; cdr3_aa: CASSGESNQPQHF
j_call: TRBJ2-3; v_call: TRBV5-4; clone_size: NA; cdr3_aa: CASSLVSLADTQYF
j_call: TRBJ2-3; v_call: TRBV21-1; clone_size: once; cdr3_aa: CASSKVGRDWADTQYF
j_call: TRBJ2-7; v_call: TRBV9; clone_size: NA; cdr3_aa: CASSVRGQGYEQYF
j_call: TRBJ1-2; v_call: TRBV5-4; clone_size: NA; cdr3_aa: CASSNLAGGGYGYTF
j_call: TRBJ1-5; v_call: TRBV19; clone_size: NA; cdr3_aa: CASSKGSISNQPQHF
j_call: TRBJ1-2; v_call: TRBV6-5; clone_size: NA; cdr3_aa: CASSYSGLGYTF
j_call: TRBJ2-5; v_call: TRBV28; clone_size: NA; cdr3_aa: CASGLTGGETQYF
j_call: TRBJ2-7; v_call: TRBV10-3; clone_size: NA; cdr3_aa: CAISGLTGSTYEQYF
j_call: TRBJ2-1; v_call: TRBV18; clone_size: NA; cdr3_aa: CASSRGAEQFF
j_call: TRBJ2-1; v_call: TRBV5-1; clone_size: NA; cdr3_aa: CASSLGLAGPYNEQFF
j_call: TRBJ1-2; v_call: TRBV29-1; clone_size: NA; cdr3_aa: CSVKTGSGSYTF
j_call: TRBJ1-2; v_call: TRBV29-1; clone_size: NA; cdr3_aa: CSVVQTASYGYTF
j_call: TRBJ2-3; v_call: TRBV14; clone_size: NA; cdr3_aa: CASSPHDTDTQYF
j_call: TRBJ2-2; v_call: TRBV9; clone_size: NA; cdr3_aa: CASSVVGRDGELFF
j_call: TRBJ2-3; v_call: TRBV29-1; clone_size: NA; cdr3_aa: CSVDWTSNTQYF
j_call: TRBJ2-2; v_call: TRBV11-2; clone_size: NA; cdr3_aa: CASSSGSGELFF
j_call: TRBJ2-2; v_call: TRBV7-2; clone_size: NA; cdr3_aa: CASSLKRESGELFF
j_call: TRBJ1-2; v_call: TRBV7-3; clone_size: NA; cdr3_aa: CASSPQGAIGYTF
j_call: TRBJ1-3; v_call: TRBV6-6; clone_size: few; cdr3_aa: CASSHPGNTIYF
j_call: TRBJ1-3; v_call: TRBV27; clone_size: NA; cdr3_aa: CASAPVGGSGNTIYF
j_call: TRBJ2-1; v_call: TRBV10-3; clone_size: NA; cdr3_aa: CAISDNSNEQFF
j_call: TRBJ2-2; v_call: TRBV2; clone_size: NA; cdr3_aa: CASTGDSLTGELFF
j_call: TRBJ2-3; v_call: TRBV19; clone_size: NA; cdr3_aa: CATGRRAADTQYF